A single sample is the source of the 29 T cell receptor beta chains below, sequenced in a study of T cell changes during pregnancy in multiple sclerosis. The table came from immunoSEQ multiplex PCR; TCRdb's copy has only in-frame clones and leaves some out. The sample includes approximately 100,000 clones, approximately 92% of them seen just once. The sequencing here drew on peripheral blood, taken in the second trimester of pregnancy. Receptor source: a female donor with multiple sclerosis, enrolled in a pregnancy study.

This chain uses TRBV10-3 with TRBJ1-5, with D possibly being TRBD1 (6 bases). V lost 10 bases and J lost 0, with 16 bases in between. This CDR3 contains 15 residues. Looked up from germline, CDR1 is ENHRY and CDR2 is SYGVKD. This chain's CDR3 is CATGMGANSNQPQHF. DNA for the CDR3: TGTGCCACCGGTATGGGGGCGAATAGCAATCAGCCCCAGCATTTT.

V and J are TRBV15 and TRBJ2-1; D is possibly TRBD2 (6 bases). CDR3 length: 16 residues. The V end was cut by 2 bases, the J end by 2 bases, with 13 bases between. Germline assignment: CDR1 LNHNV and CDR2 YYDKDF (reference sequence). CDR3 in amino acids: CATSRSGLRTYNEQFF. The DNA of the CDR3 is TGTGCCACCAGCAGATCGGGACTTAGGACCTACAATGAGCAGTTCTTC.

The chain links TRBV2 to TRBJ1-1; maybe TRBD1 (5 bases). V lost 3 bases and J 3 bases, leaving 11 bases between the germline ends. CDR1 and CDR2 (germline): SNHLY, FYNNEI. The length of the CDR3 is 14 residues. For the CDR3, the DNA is TGTGCCAGCAGTGAGTGGGGGAGGGACACTGAAGCTTTCTTT. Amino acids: CASSEWGRDTEAFF. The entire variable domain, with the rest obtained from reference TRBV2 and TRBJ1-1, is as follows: EPEVTQTPSHQVTQMGQEVILRCVPISNHLYFYWYRQILGQKVEFLVSFYNNEISEKSEIFDDQFSVERPDGSNFTLKIRSTKLEDSAMYFCASSEWGRDTEAFFGQGTRLTVV.

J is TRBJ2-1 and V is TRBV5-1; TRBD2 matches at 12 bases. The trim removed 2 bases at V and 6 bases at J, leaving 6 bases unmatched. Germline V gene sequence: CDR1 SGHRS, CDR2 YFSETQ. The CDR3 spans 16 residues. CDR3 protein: CASSFGLAGSRNEQFF. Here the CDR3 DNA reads TGCGCCAGCAGCTTCGGACTAGCGGGGTCTCGCAATGAGCAGTTCTTC.

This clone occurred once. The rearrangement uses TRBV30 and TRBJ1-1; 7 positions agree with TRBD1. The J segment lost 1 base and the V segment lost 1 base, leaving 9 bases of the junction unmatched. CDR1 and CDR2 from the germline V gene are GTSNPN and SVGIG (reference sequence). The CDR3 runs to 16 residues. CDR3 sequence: CAWSGTGSVRNTEAFF. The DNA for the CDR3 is TGTGCCTGGAGTGGGACAGGATCCGTCCGGAACACTGAAGCTTTCTTT.

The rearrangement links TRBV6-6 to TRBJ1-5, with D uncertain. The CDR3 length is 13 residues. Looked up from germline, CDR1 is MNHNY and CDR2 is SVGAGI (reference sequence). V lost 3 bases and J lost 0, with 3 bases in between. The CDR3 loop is CASSYYSNQPQHF. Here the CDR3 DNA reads TGTGCCAGCAGTTATTATAGCAATCAGCCCCAGCATTTT.

The CDR3 DNA reads as TGTGCCAGCAGCTTAGGGCAGGGGTCAACAGATACGCAGTATTTT. Translating it yields CASSLGQGSTDTQYF. The V gene is TRBV7-8, the J gene TRBJ2-3; a weak D match, TRBD1 (6 bases). In germline, CDR1 is SGHVS, CDR2 FQNEAQ. V lost 1 base, J lost 3 bases, and 11 bases lay in between. CDR3 size: 15 residues.

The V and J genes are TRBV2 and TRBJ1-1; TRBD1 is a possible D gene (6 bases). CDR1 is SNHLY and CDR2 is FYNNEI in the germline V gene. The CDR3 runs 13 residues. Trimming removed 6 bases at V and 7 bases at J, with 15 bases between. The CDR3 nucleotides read TGTGCCAGCAGGGCCACAGGGCTCGGTGAAGCTTTCTTT. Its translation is CASRATGLGEAFF.

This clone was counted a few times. As DNA, the CDR3 is TGTGCCAGCAGCCCCTTGGACAGGCCCGAAGCTTTCTTT. Amino acids: CASSPLDRPEAFF. The chain uses TRBV14 and TRBJ1-1; TRBD1 aligns across 7 bases. The CDR3 is 13 amino acids. Germline CDR1 and CDR2: SGHDN and FVKESK. V lost 4 bases, J lost 8 bases, and 7 bases stayed unmatched.

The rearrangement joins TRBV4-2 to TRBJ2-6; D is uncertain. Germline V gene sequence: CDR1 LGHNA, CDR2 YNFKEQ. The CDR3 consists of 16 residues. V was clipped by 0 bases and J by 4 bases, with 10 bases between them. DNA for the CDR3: TGTGCCAGCAGCCAAGATCCTGGGCAAGGGGCCAACGTCCTGACTTTC. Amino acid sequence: CASSQDPGQGANVLTF.

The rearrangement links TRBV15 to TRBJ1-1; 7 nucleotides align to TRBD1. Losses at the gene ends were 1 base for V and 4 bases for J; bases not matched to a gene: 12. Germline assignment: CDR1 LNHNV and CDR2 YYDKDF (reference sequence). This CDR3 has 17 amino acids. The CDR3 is CATSRGRDSLMVTEAFF. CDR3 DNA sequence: TGTGCCACCAGCAGAGGAAGGGACAGCCTAATGGTCACTGAAGCTTTCTTT.

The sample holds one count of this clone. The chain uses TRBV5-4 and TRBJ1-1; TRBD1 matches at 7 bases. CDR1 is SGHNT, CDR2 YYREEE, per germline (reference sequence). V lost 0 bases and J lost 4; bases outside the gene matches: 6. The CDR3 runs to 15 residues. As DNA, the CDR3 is TGTGCCAGCAGCTTGGACCTAGACAGGGCCACTGAAGCTTTCTTT. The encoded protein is CASSLDLDRATEAFF.

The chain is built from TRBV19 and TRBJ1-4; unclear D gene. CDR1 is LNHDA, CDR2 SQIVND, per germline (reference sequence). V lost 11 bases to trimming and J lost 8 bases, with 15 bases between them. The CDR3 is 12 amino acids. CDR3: CAAGSSEEKLFF. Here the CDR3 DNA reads TGTGCCGCCGGTTCCTCGGAGGAAAAACTGTTTTTT.

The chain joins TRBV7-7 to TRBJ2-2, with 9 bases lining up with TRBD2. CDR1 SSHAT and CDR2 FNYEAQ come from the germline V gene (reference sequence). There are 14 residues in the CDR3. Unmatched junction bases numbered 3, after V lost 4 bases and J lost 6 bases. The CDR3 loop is CASSSLAGSGELFF. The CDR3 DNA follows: TGTGCCAGCAGCTCCCTAGCGGGATCCGGGGAGCTGTTTTTT.

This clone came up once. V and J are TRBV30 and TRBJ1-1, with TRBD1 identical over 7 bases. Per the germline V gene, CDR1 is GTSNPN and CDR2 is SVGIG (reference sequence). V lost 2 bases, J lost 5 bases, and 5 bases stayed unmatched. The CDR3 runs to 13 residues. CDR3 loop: CAWSRGPATEAFF. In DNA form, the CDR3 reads TGTGCCTGGAGTAGGGGGCCCGCAACTGAAGCTTTCTTT.

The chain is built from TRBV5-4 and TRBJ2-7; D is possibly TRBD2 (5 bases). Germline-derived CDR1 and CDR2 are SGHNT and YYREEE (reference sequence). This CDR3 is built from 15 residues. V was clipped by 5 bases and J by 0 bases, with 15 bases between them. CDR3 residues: CASRLPGISSYEQYF. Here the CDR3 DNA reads TGTGCCAGCAGGCTCCCGGGAATAAGCTCCTACGAGCAGTACTTC.

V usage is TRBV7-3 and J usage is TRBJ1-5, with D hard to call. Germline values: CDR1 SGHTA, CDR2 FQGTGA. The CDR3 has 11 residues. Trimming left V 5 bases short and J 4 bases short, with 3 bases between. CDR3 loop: CASSPNQPQHF. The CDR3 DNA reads TGTGCCAGCAGCCCTAATCAGCCCCAGCATTTT.

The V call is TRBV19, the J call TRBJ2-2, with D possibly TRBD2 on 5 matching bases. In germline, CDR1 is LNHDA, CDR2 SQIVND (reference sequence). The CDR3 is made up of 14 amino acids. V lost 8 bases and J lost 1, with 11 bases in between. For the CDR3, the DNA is TGTGCCAGTGGGTGGGGAGTGAACACCGGGGAGCTGTTTTTT. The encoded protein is CASGWGVNTGELFF.

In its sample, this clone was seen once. The CDR3 sequence is CASSYQDRGVGGYTF. The DNA for the CDR3 is TGTGCCAGCAGTTATCAGGACAGGGGAGTGGGTGGCTACACCTTC. This sequence joins TRBV6-5 and TRBJ1-2; 9 bases match TRBD1. V lost 3 bases to trimming and J lost 7 bases; unmatched junction nucleotides: 9. Per germline, CDR1 MNHEY and CDR2 SVGAGI. There are 15 residues in the CDR3.

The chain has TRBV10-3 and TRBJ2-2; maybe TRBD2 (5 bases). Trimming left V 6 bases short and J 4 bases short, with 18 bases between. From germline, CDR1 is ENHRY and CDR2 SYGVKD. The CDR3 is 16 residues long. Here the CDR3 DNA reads TGTGCCATCAGGGTTGTAGGCGAGGGAACCACCGGGGAGCTGTTTTTT. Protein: CAIRVVGEGTTGELFF.

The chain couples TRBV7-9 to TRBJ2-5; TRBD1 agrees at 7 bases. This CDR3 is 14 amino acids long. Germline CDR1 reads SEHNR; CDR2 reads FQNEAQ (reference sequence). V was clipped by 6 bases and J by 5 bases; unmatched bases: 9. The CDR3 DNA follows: TGTGCCAGCAGGGAATCACAGGGGAAGGAGACCCAGTACTTC. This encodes CASRESQGKETQYF.

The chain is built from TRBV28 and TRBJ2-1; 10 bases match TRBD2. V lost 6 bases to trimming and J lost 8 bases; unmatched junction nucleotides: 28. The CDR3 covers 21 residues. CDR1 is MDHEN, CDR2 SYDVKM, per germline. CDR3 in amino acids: CASSPSLKRLAGDEFIDEQFF. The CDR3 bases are TGTGCCAGCAGCCCCAGTTTGAAACGGCTAGCGGGAGATGAGTTTATCGATGAGCAGTTCTTC.

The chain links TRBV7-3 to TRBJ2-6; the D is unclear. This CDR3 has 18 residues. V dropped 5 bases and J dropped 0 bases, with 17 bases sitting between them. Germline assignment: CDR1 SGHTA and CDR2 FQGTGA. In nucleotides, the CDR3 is TGTGCCAGCAGCCCCCAAGTATTGCAGTTCTCTGGGGCCAACGTCCTGACTTTC. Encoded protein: CASSPQVLQFSGANVLTF.

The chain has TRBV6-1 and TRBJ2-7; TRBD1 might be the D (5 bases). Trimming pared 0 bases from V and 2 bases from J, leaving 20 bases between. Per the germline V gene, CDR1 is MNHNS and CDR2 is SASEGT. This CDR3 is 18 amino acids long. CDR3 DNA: TGTGCCAGCAGTGAAGCGCGGCAGGGAAAGAGACGGACCTACGAGCAGTACTTC. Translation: CASSEARQGKRRTYEQYF.

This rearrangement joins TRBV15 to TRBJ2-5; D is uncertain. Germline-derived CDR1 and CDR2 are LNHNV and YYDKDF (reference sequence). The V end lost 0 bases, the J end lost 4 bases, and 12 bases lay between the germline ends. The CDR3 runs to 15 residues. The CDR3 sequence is CATSRDVQRGETQYF. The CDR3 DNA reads TGTGCCACCAGCAGAGATGTTCAGCGCGGAGAGACCCAGTACTTC.

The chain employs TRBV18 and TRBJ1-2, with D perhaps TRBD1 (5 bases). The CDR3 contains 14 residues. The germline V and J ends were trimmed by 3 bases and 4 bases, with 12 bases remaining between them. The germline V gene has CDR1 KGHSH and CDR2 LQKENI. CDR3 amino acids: CASSPPGGSYGYTF. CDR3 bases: TGTGCCAGCTCACCCCCGGGGGGGTCCTATGGCTACACCTTC. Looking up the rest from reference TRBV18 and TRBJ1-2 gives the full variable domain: NAGVMQNPRHLVRRRGQEARLRCSPMKGHSHVYWYRQLPEEGLKFMVYLQKENIIDESGMPKERFSAEFPKEGPSILRIQQVVRGDSAAYFCASSPPGGSYGYTFGSGTRLTVV.

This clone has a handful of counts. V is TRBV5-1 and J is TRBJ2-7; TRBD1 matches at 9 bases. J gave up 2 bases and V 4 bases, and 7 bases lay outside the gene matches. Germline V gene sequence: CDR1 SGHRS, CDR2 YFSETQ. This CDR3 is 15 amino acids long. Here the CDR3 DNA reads TGCGCCAGCAGCATCGGACAGGGGCGCGCCTACGAGCAGTACTTC. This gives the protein CASSIGQGRAYEQYF.

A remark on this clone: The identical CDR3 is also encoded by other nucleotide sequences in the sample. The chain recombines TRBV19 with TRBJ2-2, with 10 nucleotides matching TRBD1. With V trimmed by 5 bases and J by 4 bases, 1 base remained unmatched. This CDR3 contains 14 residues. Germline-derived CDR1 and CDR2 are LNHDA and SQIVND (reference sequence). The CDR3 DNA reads TGTGCCAGTAGTGGGACAGGGGCCACCGGGGAGCTGTTTTTT. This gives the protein CASSGTGATGELFF.

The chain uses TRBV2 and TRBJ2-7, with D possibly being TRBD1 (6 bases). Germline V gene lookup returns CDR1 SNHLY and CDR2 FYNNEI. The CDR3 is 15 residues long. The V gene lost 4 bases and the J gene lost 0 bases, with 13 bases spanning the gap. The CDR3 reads CASSVGTLSSYEQYF. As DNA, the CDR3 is TGTGCCAGCAGTGTAGGGACACTGAGCTCCTACGAGCAGTACTTC.